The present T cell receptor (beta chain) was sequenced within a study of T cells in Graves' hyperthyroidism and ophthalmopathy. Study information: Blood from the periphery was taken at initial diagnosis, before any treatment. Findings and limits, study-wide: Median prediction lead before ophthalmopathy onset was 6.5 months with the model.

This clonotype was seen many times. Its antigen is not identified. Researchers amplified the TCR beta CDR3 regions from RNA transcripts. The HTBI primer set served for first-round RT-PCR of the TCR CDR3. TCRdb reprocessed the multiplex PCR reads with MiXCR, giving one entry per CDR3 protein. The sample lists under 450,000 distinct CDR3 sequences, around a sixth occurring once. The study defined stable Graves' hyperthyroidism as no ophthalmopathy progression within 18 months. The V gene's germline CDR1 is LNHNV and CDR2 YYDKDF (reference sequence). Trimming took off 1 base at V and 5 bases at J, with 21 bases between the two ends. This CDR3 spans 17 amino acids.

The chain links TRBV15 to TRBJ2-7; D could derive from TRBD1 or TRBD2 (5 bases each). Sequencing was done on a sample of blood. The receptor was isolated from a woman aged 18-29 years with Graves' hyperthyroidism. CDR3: CATSRAVRDRVFHEQYF. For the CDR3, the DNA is TGTGCCACCAGCAGAGCCGTCCGGGACCGAGTATTCCACGAGCAGTACTTC.